A selection of T cell receptor beta chains follows, all from one sample in a study of monozygotic twins with inflammatory bowel disease. TCRdb re-called the 5' RACE reads and catalogs CDR3 proteins one per entry, DNA excluded. Its table records 300,000 to 400,000 distinct CDR3 sequences. Input material: blood. All receptors derive from a human donor with ulcerative colitis or Crohn's disease, or a healthy co-twin of an affected twin (not recorded which). Both conserved end residues are part of each CDR3. Each record gives: J gene, V gene, CDR3 protein.

TRBJ2-5	TRBV5-1	CASREQGARETQYF
TRBJ2-5	TRBV5-1	CASSSPLGGFQETQYF
TRBJ2-3	TRBV13	CASSLGPLSTDTQYF
TRBJ2-7	TRBV27	CASSKTTGWEQYF
TRBJ2-5	TRBV5-1	CASSANGGQETQYF
TRBJ2-1	TRBV4-3	CASSQDLRGAFYFF
TRBJ2-2	TRBV7-2	CASSRRGKENSGELFF
TRBJ2-1	TRBV4-1	CASSQEEGGGSYNEQFF
TRBJ2-1	TRBV29-1	CSVCPVYHNEQFF
TRBJ2-3	TRBV27	CASRSPGLGTDTQYF
TRBJ2-3	TRBV4-3	CASSQDSTRASTDTQYF
TRBJ2-5	TRBV12-3/TRBV12-4	CASSQLGTQETQYF
TRBJ2-3	TRBV20-1	CSARARTGGPYTDTQYF
TRBJ1-1	TRBV12-3/TRBV12-4	CASSLLDRSGEAFF
TRBJ2-7	TRBV21-1	CASIRQGAGEYF
TRBJ2-1	TRBV20-1	CSATELGTSGRAGIFNEQFF
TRBJ2-7	TRBV12-3/TRBV12-4	CASSLRGQEYF
TRBJ2-3	TRBV12-3/TRBV12-4	CASSLGGLAQFFYTDTQYF
TRBJ1-1	TRBV19	CASSIPGTMNTEAFF
TRBJ2-7	TRBV5-5	CASSPRQTYEQYF
TRBJ1-2	TRBV18	CASSPQGAQYGYTF
TRBJ1-1	TRBV5-6	CASSFYGSGTEAFF
TRBJ2-1	TRBV11-1	CASSFPPGAGGPLGDEQFF
TRBJ2-1	TRBV7-9	CASSQTGDFYNEQFF